The 30 T cell receptor beta chains below all came from one sample that was sequenced in a study of CD8+ T cells in alopecia areata. As to treatment: oral pan-JAK inhibitor, 5-10 mg twice daily. Sequencing templates came from extracted RNA that was reverse transcribed into cDNA. Data came from immunoSEQ multiplex PCR; TCRdb stores just in-frame clones and leaves some out. Among about 190,000 clones listed, 55% to 70% were seen once. Source: CD4+ T cells sorted from blood, taken at week 4, from a patient treated with tofacitinib. These receptors were obtained from a human donor with alopecia areata.

This clone turned up a few times. The chain recombines TRBV5-1 with TRBJ2-7; the D gene is possibly TRBD1 (6 bases). V lost 5 bases, J lost 6 bases, and 21 bases lay in between. The CDR3 spans 15 residues. The germline CDR1 and CDR2 sequences are SGHRS and YFSETQ. CDR3: CASRPRTEPSREQYF. The CDR3 DNA reads TGCGCCAGCAGGCCCCGGACAGAGCCTAGTCGCGAGCAGTACTTC.

This chain joins TRBV30 and TRBJ1-5, with unresolved D. The V gene's germline CDR1 is GTSNPN and CDR2 SVGIG (reference sequence). The V and J ends lost 3 bases and 0 bases respectively, with 9 bases between them. CDR3 length equals 14 residues. CDR3 region: CAWSWEHSNQPQHF. The CDR3 DNA is TGTGCCTGGAGCTGGGAGCATAGCAATCAGCCCCAGCATTTT.

The chain combines TRBV23-1 with TRBJ2-7, with D perhaps matching TRBD2 (6 bases). TRBV23-1 falls under the ORF class, with uncertain function. This CDR3 has 14 amino acids. The V end was cut by 6 bases, the J end by 5 bases, with 17 bases between. CDR3 sequence (DNA): TGCGCCAGCAGCCTCGTTAGGGAGGAACACGAGCAGTACTTC. Protein: CASSLVREEHEQYF.

This chain joins TRBV29-1 and TRBJ1-3; D remains ambiguous. The germline V gene has CDR1 SQVTM and CDR2 ANQGSEA. This CDR3 contains 14 residues. V lost 4 bases to trimming and J lost 4 bases, with 14 bases between them. DNA for the CDR3: TGCAGCGTTGCCCCAGGCGCGGTGGGAAACACCATATATTTT. Translation gives CSVAPGAVGNTIYF.

The chain couples TRBV2 to TRBJ1-5; the match to TRBD1 covers 9 bases. The trim removed 4 bases at V and 6 bases at J, leaving 7 bases unmatched. The CDR3 totals 15 residues. Germline V gene sequence: CDR1 SNHLY, CDR2 FYNNEI. The CDR3 protein is CASSAGTGSVQPQHF. The CDR3 nucleotides are TGTGCCAGCAGTGCCGGGACAGGGTCCGTTCAGCCCCAGCATTTT.

This chain uses TRBV29-1 with TRBJ2-3, with D unresolved. CDR3 size: 14 residues. Germline V lookup: CDR1 SQVTM, CDR2 ANQGSEA. Trimming shortened V by 7 bases and J by 1 base, and 15 bases separated the two germline ends. The CDR3 protein is CSAQTVAGTDTQYF. CDR3 sequence (DNA): TGCAGCGCCCAAACAGTCGCCGGCACAGATACGCAGTATTTT.

The chain combines TRBV2 with TRBJ1-5, with no clear D. CDR3 length: 13 residues. Germline assignment: CDR1 SNHLY and CDR2 FYNNEI. V lost 6 bases and J lost 0, with 6 bases in between. Written as DNA, the CDR3 is TGTGCCAGCAGGGGAAATAGCAATCAGCCCCAGCATTTT. It yields the protein CASRGNSNQPQHF.

The chain recombines TRBV5-4 with TRBJ2-7; no clear D. This CDR3 is 14 amino acids long. V lost 2 bases, J lost 3 bases, and 12 bases lay in between. Germline V gene data show CDR1 as SGHNT and CDR2 as YYREEE (reference sequence). The CDR3, as DNA: TGTGCCAGCAGCTTTTCTGGCAGCAGCTACGAGCAGTACTTC. This translates into CASSFSGSSYEQYF.

This chain uses TRBV7-8 with TRBJ2-7, with 11 bases lining up with TRBD2. V gave up 4 bases and J gave up 3 bases; unmatched junction bases: 2. The CDR3 has 14 amino acids. The germline gives CDR1 SGHVS, CDR2 FQNEAQ. CDR3 coding DNA: TGTGCCAGCAGCTCTACTAGCGGGAGCTACGAGCAGTACTTC. Its protein is CASSSTSGSYEQYF.

This clone was seen only once. This chain connects TRBV19 to TRBJ2-7; TRBD1 or TRBD2 may be the D gene (5 bases each). Looked up from germline, CDR1 is LNHDA and CDR2 is SQIVND (reference sequence). The V end lost 9 bases, the J end lost 3 bases, and 15 bases lay between the germline ends. The CDR3 totals 13 residues. In DNA form, the CDR3 reads TGTGCCAGCTCCCGGGACGCCGGCTACGAGCAGTACTTC. Its protein is CASSRDAGYEQYF.

Remarks on this clone: This same CDR3 is encoded by further DNA sequences in the sample. The chain uses TRBV25-1 and TRBJ2-1, with TRBD1 matching over 7 bases. Per germline, CDR1 MGHDK and CDR2 SYGVNS. CDR3 size: 13 residues. Trimming removed 3 bases from V and 4 bases from J; junction bases left unmatched: 0. The CDR3: CASSETGYNEQFF. The CDR3 bases are TGTGCCAGCAGTGAGACAGGGTACAATGAGCAGTTCTTC. Filled out from reference TRBV25-1 and TRBJ2-1, the complete variable domain reads EADIYQTPRYLVIGTGKKITLECSQTMGHDKMYWYQQDPGMELHLIHYSYGVNSTEKGDLSSESTVSRIRTEHFPLTLESARPSHTSQYLCASSETGYNEQFFGPGTRLTVL.

This clone has only a few counts. The V call is TRBV10-3, the J call TRBJ2-1; TRBD1 matches 7 bases. This CDR3 comprises 17 residues. Germline assignment: CDR1 ENHRY and CDR2 SYGVKD. With 4 bases clipped from V and 5 bases from J, the junction kept 14 bases outside the gene matches. The CDR3 here is CAISAQGERSRDNEQFF. The DNA for the CDR3 is TGTGCCATCAGTGCGCAGGGGGAACGGAGCAGGGACAATGAGCAGTTCTTC.

The chain recombines TRBV29-1 with TRBJ1-2; D not resolved. Trimming shortened V by 2 bases and J by 4 bases, and 20 bases separated the two germline ends. Per germline, CDR1 SQVTM and CDR2 ANQGSEA. The CDR3 runs to 16 residues. The CDR3 spells CSVEPYGEAGGYGYTF. In nucleotides, the CDR3 is TGCAGCGTTGAACCCTATGGGGAGGCTGGCGGCTATGGCTACACCTTC.

This chain joins TRBV25-1 and TRBJ2-1; D remains ambiguous. This CDR3 has 14 amino acids. CDR1 MGHDK and CDR2 SYGVNS come from the germline V gene. V was clipped by 2 bases and J by 4 bases, with 9 bases between them. The CDR3 coding sequence is TGTGCCAGCAGTGAAGGTAGAAGTTACAATGAGCAGTTCTTC. This encodes CASSEGRSYNEQFF.

This CDR3 is CASRDNQETQYF. Written as DNA, the CDR3 is TGTGCCAGCAGGGACAACCAAGAGACCCAGTACTTC. The V call is TRBV2, the J call TRBJ2-5, with D maybe TRBD1 (5 bases). The CDR3 contains 12 residues. Looked up from germline, CDR1 is SNHLY and CDR2 is FYNNEI. V lost 6 bases and J lost 0, with 5 bases in between. The entire variable domain, with the rest obtained from reference TRBV2 and TRBJ2-5, is as follows: EPEVTQTPSHQVTQMGQEVILRCVPISNHLYFYWYRQILGQKVEFLVSFYNNEISEKSEIFDDQFSVERPDGSNFTLKIRSTKLEDSAMYFCASRDNQETQYFGPGTRLLVL.

This clone was observed a handful of times. The chain recombines TRBV9 with TRBJ2-1; D is possibly TRBD1 (5 bases). Germline CDR1 and CDR2: SGDLS and YYNGEE. The V gene lost 6 bases and the J gene lost 7 bases, with 11 bases spanning the gap. This CDR3 is 12 amino acids long. In DNA, the CDR3 is TGTGCCAGCACGGTGACAGAGAATGAGCAGTTCTTC. Protein sequence: CASTVTENEQFF.

The J gene is TRBJ1-1, the V gene TRBV7-2; D is ambiguous. The CDR3 extends over 13 amino acids. Germline CDR1 and CDR2: SGHTA and FQGNSA. Trimming shortened V by 5 bases and J by 0 bases, and 7 bases separated the two germline ends. CDR3 sequence: CASSPAMNTEAFF. CDR3 in DNA: TGTGCCAGCAGCCCAGCAATGAACACTGAAGCTTTCTTT.

This clone has only a few counts. This chain connects TRBV2 to TRBJ1-2; 7 nucleotides align to TRBD1. The trim removed 3 bases at V and 0 bases at J, leaving 4 bases unmatched. In germline, CDR1 is SNHLY, CDR2 FYNNEI. The CDR3 contains 15 residues. The CDR3 spells CASSEYRGANYGYTF. As DNA, the CDR3 is TGTGCCAGCAGTGAGTACAGGGGAGCTAACTATGGCTACACCTTC.

This chain connects TRBV2 to TRBJ1-1; D ambiguous. CDR3 length: 14 amino acids. V gave up 4 bases and J gave up 6 bases, with 15 bases separating them. Germline V lookup: CDR1 SNHLY, CDR2 FYNNEI. CDR3 sequence (DNA): TGTGCCAGCAGTGGCGACATGCGGCTCCCTGAAGCTTTCTTT. It translates to CASSGDMRLPEAFF.

J is TRBJ2-7 and V is TRBV4-1, with D possibly called TRBD1 or TRBD2 (5 bases each). The CDR3 runs to 15 residues. V was trimmed by 4 bases and J by 2 bases, leaving 15 bases between them. The germline CDR1 and CDR2 sequences are MGHRA and YSYEKL. CDR3 region: CASSLTKTGPYEQYF. The CDR3 region has the DNA TGCGCCAGCAGCCTTACAAAAACGGGACCCTACGAGCAGTACTTC.

The chain couples TRBV30 to TRBJ1-1; weak D call: TRBD1 (5 bases). Germline loops: CDR1 GTSNPN, CDR2 SVGIG (reference sequence). The length of the CDR3 is 13 residues. The V end lost 2 bases, the J end lost 4 bases, and 11 bases lay between the germline ends. The CDR3 loop is CAWSTWGGTEAFF. CDR3 bases: TGTGCCTGGAGTACCTGGGGGGGCACTGAAGCTTTCTTT.

This chain uses TRBV7-2 with TRBJ2-3; 10 nucleotides align to TRBD2. The V gene's germline CDR1 is SGHTA and CDR2 FQGNSA. The CDR3 is made up of 17 amino acids. V lost 5 bases, J lost 2 bases, and 10 bases stayed unmatched. In nucleotides, the CDR3 is TGTGCCAGCAGCCCCCAAGGACTAGCGGCCTACACAGATACGCAGTATTTT. Amino acid sequence: CASSPQGLAAYTDTQYF.

The chain recombines TRBV6-5 with TRBJ1-2, with D possibly being TRBD1 (6 bases). Germline V lookup: CDR1 MNHEY, CDR2 SVGAGI. V was clipped by 8 bases and J by 2 bases, with 18 bases between them. This CDR3 comprises 15 residues. Here the CDR3 reads CASGYGWDTNYGYTF. The CDR3 DNA is TGTGCCAGCGGGTATGGCTGGGACACCAACTATGGCTACACCTTC.

This chain uses TRBV30 with TRBJ2-7, with 8 bases that match TRBD1. Germline CDR1 reads GTSNPN; CDR2 reads SVGIG (reference sequence). The CDR3 runs to 14 residues. Unmatched junction bases numbered 8, after V lost 5 bases and J lost 2 bases. The CDR3 nucleotides read TGTGCCTGGGTGGGGGGACAGGCCCCCTACGAGCAGTACTTC. This sequence encodes CAWVGGQAPYEQYF.

This clone turned up a few times. The genes are TRBV29-1 and TRBJ1-3; D remains unclear. The CDR3 runs to 15 residues. Trimming took off 4 bases at V and 2 bases at J, with 15 bases between the two ends. The germline gives CDR1 SQVTM, CDR2 ANQGSEA. The CDR3, as DNA: TGCAGCGTTGTGTCGGCGGCAAGCCCTGGAAACACCATATATTTT. Translation: CSVVSAASPGNTIYF.

The rearrangement joins TRBV27 to TRBJ1-1; 8 nucleotides agree with TRBD1. After removal of 5 bases from V and 9 bases from J, the junction contained 8 bases not matched to a gene. Looked up from germline, CDR1 is MNHEY and CDR2 is SMNVEV (reference sequence). This CDR3 is built from 13 residues. The CDR3 loop is CASSQGQGLQAFF. The CDR3 DNA reads as TGTGCCAGCAGTCAAGGACAGGGCCTGCAAGCTTTCTTT.

The V and J genes are TRBV27 and TRBJ2-3; unclear D gene. This CDR3 contains 13 residues. Trimming removed 4 bases at V and 2 bases at J, with 7 bases between. Germline CDR1 is MNHEY and CDR2 is SMNVEV (reference sequence). CDR3 coding DNA: TGTGCCAGCAGTTCCTACTCCACAGATACGCAGTATTTT. Its translation: CASSSYSTDTQYF.

The CDR3 DNA sequence: TGCAGCACCAGTGGGGGGGAGGGCGCCTACAATGAGCAGTTCTTC. Protein: CSTSGGEGAYNEQFF. The chain links TRBV29-1 to TRBJ2-1; 7 nucleotides align to TRBD2. After removal of 8 bases from V and 2 bases from J, the junction contained 12 bases not matched to a gene. The CDR3 is 15 residues long. The V gene's germline CDR1 is SQVTM and CDR2 ANQGSEA.

This clone was counted at least ten times. The CDR3, as DNA: TGTGCCAGCAGCGTAGGGGTCATGAACACTGAAGCTTTCTTT. It codes for CASSVGVMNTEAFF. The chain carries TRBV9 and TRBJ1-1; no clear D gene. V lost 0 bases and J lost 0, with 6 bases in between. Germline lookup yields CDR1 SGDLS and CDR2 YYNGEE. The CDR3 length is 14 residues.

The chain employs TRBV25-1 and TRBJ2-7; 9 positions match TRBD2. V lost 7 bases to trimming and J lost 2 bases; unmatched junction nucleotides: 9. This CDR3 is 15 amino acids long. Per the germline V gene, CDR1 is MGHDK and CDR2 is SYGVNS. CDR3 coding DNA: TGTGCCAGCACCCCGAGTCTAGCGGGAACCTACGAGCAGTACTTC. This sequence encodes CASTPSLAGTYEQYF.